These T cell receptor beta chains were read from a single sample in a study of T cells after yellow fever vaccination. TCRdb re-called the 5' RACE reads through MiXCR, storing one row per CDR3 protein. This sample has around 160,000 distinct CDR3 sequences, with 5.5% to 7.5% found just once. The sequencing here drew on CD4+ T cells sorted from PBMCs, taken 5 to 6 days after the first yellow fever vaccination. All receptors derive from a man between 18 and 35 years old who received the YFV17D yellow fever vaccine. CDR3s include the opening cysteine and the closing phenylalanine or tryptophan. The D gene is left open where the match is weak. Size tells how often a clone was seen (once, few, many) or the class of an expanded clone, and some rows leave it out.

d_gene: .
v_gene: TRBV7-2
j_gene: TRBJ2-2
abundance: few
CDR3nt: TGTGCCAGCAGGGAGACAGGGAGGAACGGGGAGCTGTTTTTT
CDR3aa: CASRETGRNGELFF

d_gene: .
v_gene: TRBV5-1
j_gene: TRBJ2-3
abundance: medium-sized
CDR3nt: TGTGCCAGCAGCTTAGGGGGCACAGATACGCAGTATTTT
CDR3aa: CASSLGGTDTQYF

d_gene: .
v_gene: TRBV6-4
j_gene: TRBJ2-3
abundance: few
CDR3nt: TGTGCCAGCAGTGACAACGGAGATACGCAGTATTTT
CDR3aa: CASSDNGDTQYF

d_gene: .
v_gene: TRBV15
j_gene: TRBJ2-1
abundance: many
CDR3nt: TGTGCCACCAGCAGCGGGCTAGTCTCCTACAATGAGCAGTTCTTC
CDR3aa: CATSSGLVSYNEQFF

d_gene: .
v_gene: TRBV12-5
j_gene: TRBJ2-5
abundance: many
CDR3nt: TGTGCTAGTGGTCTGGGACTTTACAGAGAGACCCAGTACTTC
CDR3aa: CASGLGLYRETQYF

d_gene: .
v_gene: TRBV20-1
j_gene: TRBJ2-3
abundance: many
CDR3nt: TGCAGTGCTAGGGTGGTTCGGGAGCCCACAGATACGCAGTATTTT
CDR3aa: CSARVVREPTDTQYF

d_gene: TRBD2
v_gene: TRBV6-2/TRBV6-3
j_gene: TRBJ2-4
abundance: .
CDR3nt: TGTGCCAGCAGTTACTCGAGAGCGGGGGGCCTAGCCAAAAACATTCAGTACTTC
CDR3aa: CASSYSRAGGLAKNIQYF

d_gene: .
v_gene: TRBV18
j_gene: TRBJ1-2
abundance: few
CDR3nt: TGTGCCAGCTCACCCGAGGCGACGAACTATGGCTACACCTTC
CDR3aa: CASSPEATNYGYTF

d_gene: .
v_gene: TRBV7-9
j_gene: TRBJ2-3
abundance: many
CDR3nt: TGTGCCAGCAGCTTAGTGTCAGATACGCAGTATTTT
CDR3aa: CASSLVSDTQYF

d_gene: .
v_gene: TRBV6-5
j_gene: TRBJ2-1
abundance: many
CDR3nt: TGTGCCAGCAGTTACGGTAGGGAGCAGTTCTTC
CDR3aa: CASSYGREQFF

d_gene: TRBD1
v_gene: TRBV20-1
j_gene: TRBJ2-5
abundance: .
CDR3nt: TGCAGTGGGAATCACGGGACAGCTCAAGAGACCCAGTACTTC
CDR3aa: CSGNHGTAQETQYF

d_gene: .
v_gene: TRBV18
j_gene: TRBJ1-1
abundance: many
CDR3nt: TGTGCCAGCTCACCACCCGGGGCCCTCACTGAAGCTTTCTTT
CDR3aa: CASSPPGALTEAFF

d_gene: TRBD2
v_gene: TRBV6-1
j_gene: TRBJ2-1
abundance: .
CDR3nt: TGTGCCAGCAGTGATGGGACAGCTAGCGGGGGGGCGCGGAATGAGCAGTTCTTC
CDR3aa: CASSDGTASGGARNEQFF

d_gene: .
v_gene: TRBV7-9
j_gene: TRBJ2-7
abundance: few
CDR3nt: TGTGCCAGCAGCCCTATCTACGAGCAGTACTTC
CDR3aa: CASSPIYEQYF

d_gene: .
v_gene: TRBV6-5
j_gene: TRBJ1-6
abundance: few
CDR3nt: TGTGCCAGCAGTTACAATCTGGAACTGTATTCACCCCTCCACTTT
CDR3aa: CASSYNLELYSPLHF

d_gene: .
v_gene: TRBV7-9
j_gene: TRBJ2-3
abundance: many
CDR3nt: TGTGCCAGCAGCCCCGACGCGGGAGATACGCAGTATTTT
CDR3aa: CASSPDAGDTQYF

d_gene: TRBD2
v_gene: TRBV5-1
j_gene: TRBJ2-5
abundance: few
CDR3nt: TGCGCCAGCAGCTTGGGGGGGGGAGGACACTTCCAAGAGACCCAGTACTTC
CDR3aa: CASSLGGGGHFQETQYF

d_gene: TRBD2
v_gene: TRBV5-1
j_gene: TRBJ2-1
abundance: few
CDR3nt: TGCGCCAGCAGCATGGGACTAGCGGGGGGCCTCGCCAATGAGCAGTTCTTC
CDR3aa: CASSMGLAGGLANEQFF

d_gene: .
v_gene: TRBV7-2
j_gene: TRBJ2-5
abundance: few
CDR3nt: TGTGCCAGCAGGTTTGCTGCGGCAGGGGGGGAGACCCAGTACTTC
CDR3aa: CASRFAAAGGETQYF

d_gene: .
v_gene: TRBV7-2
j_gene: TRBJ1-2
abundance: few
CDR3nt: TGTGCCAGCAGCTTAAAACTCCAGGGGAGGGATGGCTACACCTTC
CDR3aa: CASSLKLQGRDGYTF

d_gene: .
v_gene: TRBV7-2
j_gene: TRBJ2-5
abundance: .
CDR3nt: TGTGCCAGCAGCTTCTACACCCTAGAGACCCAGTACTTC
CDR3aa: CASSFYTLETQYF

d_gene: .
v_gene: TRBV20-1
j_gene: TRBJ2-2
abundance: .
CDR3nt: TGCAGTGCTAGAGATCCTCAGGGGAGGGCCGGGGAGCTGTTTTTT
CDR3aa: CSARDPQGRAGELFF

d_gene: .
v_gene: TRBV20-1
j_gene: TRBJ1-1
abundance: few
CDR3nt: TGCAGTGCACGTAGGGGGGGGAACACTGAAGCTTTCTTT
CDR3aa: CSARRGGNTEAFF

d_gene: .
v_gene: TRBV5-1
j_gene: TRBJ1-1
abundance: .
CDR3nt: TGCGCCAGCAGCGGGGACTCCTCGAACACTGAAGCTTTCTTT
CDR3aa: CASSGDSSNTEAFF

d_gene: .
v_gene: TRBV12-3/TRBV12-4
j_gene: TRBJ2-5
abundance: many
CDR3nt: TGTGCCAGCAGTCCTTCCACTGGCGAGACCCAGTACTTC
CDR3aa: CASSPSTGETQYF

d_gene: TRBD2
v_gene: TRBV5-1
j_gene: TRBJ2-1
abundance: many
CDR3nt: TGCGCCAGCTTGCCTGGGACTAACTACAATGAGCAGTTCTTC
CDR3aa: CASLPGTNYNEQFF

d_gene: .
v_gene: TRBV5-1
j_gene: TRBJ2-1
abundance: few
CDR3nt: TGCGCCAGCAGCTTTCAGGAGGGTGGGGCCTACAATGAGCAGTTCTTC
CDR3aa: CASSFQEGGAYNEQFF

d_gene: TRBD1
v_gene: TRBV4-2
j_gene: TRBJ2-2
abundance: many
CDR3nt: TGTGCCAGCAGCCAATTACAGGGGTCCACAAAACTTAACACCGGGGAGCTGTTTTTT
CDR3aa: CASSQLQGSTKLNTGELFF

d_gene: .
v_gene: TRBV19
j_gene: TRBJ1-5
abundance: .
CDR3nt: TGTGCCCCTAAAAATCAGCCCCAGCATTTT
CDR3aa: CAPKNQPQHF

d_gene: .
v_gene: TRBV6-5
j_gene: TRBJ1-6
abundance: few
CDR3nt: TGTGCCAGCAGTCTGACTCAGTCGTCACCCCTCCACTTT
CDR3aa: CASSLTQSSPLHF

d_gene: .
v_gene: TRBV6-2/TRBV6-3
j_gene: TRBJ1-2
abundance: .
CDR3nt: TGTGCCAGCAGTTCCCCAGTCATGAGTGGGGGCTACACCTTC
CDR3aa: CASSSPVMSGGYTF

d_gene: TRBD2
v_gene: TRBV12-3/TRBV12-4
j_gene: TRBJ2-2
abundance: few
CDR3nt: TGTGCCAGCAGTTTTTCTAGCGGCGCCGGGGAGCTGTTTTTT
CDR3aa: CASSFSSGAGELFF

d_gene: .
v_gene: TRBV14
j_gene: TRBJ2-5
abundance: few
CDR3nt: TGTGCCAGCAGCCATACAGAGACCCAGTACTTC
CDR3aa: CASSHTETQYF

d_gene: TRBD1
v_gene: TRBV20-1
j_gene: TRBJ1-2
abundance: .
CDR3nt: TGCAGTGCTAGTCGATCGACAGGGGGATACTATGGCTACACCTTC
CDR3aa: CSASRSTGGYYGYTF

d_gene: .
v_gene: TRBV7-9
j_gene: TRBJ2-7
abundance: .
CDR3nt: TGTGCCAGCAGCTTAGGGGCAGGATCCTACGAGCAGTACTTC
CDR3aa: CASSLGAGSYEQYF

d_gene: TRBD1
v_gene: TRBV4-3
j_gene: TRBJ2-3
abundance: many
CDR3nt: TGCGCCAGCAGCCGCGACAGGGGGCGCACAGATACGCAGTATTTT
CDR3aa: CASSRDRGRTDTQYF

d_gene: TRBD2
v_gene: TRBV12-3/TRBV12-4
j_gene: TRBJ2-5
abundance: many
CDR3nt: TGTGCCAGCAACCACGGGGAGCGGGGGTCTGCAGAGACCCAGTACTTC
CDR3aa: CASNHGERGSAETQYF

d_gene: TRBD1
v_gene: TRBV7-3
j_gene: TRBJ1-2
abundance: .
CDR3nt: TGTGCCAGCAGCTTAAGTGTAGACAGGGCATATGGCTACACCTTC
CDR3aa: CASSLSVDRAYGYTF

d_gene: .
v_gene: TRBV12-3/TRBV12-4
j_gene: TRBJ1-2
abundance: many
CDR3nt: TGTGCCAGCAGTCTGACTCAGACAGATGGCTACACCTTC
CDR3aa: CASSLTQTDGYTF

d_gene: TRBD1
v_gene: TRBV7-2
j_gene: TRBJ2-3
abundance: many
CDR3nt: TGTGCCAGCACCCCGACAGGGTTTGGCACAGATACGCAGTATTTT
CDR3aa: CASTPTGFGTDTQYF

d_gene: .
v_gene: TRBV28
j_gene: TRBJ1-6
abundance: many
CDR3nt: TGTGCCAGCAGGACAGCGAATTCACCCCTCCACTTT
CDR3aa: CASRTANSPLHF

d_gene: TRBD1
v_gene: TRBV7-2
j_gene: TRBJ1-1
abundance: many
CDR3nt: TGTGCCAGCAGCCTCGACAGGGGAGAAATGAGAGCTTTCTTT
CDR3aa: CASSLDRGEMRAFF